Described below is a single T cell receptor (beta chain) sequence and its context. Its antigen remains undetermined. No base quality values were provided; no much bigger clone lies one nucleotide off. The sample comes from a study of identical twins (dated by TCRdb to 2016 to 2018). As for the study more broadly: TCR alpha and beta repertoires from monozygotic twins, unrelated adults of various ages and cord blood were deep-sequenced to test whether fetal clonotypes persist. To rule out contamination, replicate twin experiments were performed at different times with different library preparation protocols.

Only healthy Caucasian donors were included. Three pairs of female monozygotic twins, all aged roughly 18 to 29 years, made up the twin cohort. Positive isolation kits from Invitrogen were used to isolate CD4+ and CD8+ T cell populations. Receptors were amplified or captured by 5' RACE. These reads were obtained on an Illumina HiSeq 2000. Template switching introduced a universal primer binding site; the final cDNA contained a unique molecular identifier, enabling accurate counting of TCR cDNA molecules. First-strand cDNA for TCR alpha and beta chains was synthesized from specific primers in the conserved constant-segment region. To control for contamination, each cDNA library was double barcoded with a SMART-Mk sample barcode plus Illumina barcodes. TruSeq adapter sequences along with Illumina sample barcodes were introduced in two successive PCR steps. Sequencing of the TCR alpha and beta cDNA libraries was done on the Illumina HiSeq platform using custom primers. As for how the authors treated the data: Unique molecular identifiers were extracted from raw reads with MiGEC, and CDR3 positions were determined with MiXCR. Recombination models were inferred per individual with the repgenHMM and IGoR tools using an EM algorithm. The analysis of shared clonotypes was done with the tcR package in R, with sharing normalized by the product of cloneset sizes. Out-of-frame nonproductive sequences were analyzed to study raw recombination free of thymic and clonal selection effects. TCRdb reworked the public reads: Q25 trimming with fastp, MiXCR clone assembly, productive beta chains retained. Every CDR3 protein is listed once, alongside the most common genes and DNA of its rows. The V and J calls, along with clone size, are taken from TCRdb and not from the paper's own processing. Present in this sample are approximately 210,000 distinct CDR3 sequences, 6.5% of which were seen just once. Of the sample, roughly 15% falls within the top ten clones.

Points the paper makes about the study in general: A weaker excess of twin sharing was found in beta out-of-frame sequences because the signal-to-noise ratio was lowered by fewer shared sequences. Abundant cord blood beta clonotypes had fewer insertions, young adult naive repertoires showed a similar but weaker trend, and memory repertoires showed no such trend. Compared with coincidental sharing between unrelated individuals, an excess of low generation-probability sequences was observed among out-of-frame TCR alpha sequences shared between twins. Invariant T cells such as MAIT and iNKT could partly confound zero-insertion analyses, although diverse VJ usage argued against such confounding for most clonotypes. Recombination models systematically underestimated out-of-frame TCR alpha sharing in monozygotic twins but agreed with sharing between unrelated individuals. Conclusions relied on cross-sectional statistical analysis, since the same donors could not be followed over many years.

The data were also submitted as part of a second study, on T cells expressing NK-cell markers. The other study reports the following: Roughly 8 donors provided sorted CD3+CD56+NKG2C+, CD3+CD56+NKG2C- and CD3+CD56-NKG2C+ T-cell subsets, whose TCR beta-chain repertoires were profiled. Among the eight sequenced donors, seven were HCMV-seropositive and one was HCMV-seronegative. In several experiments an anti-gammadeltaTCR antibody was added to restrict sorting to alphabetaTCR-expressing T cells. In 5 to 7 donors, the dominant CD3+CD56+NKG2C+ clonotypes ranked among the top 10 CD8+ clonotypes, making up 1.0-7.0% of CD8+ T cells. Those dominant clonotypes were again the most abundant among CD3+CD56-NKG2C+ cells in a few donors, at roughly 25-60.1%. It remained unclear whether the expanded NKG2C-expressing T cell clones were specific for HCMV antigens. The eight sequenced donors were randomly selected healthy volunteers, three men and five women. A commercial ELISA kit detecting HCMV-specific IgG in serum was used to determine HCMV serostatus. MIGEC was used to demultiplex reads and group reads by UMI, and MiTCR was used to assemble and quantify clonotypes. To exclude erroneous sequences, only TCR cDNA sequences supported by at least two reads were retained. The tcR package was used for downstream repertoire analysis, and clonotypes were matched across fractions by CDR3 nucleotide sequence plus V segment. VDJmatch was used to annotate antigen specificity against VDJdb, with one amino acid substitution allowed in CDR3.

This sequence originates from a woman between 18 and 29 years old in good health. The sequencing sample was made of CD8+ T cells sorted from blood.

The CDR3 reads as follows: CASSSDPRLAGVTGGEQFF. The sequence in DNA is TGTGCCAGCAGTTCCGACCCCCGACTAGCGGGAGTGACAGGTGGTGAGCAGTTCTTC. The receptor chain draws on TRBV27 and TRBJ2-1, with 12 bases matching TRBD2. The CDR3 runs 19 amino acids, cysteine and phenylalanine included. The kept DNA is CDR3 alone, 57 bases in frame from the first base. Here V drops 4 bases and J drops 9 bases, and the junction holds 19 bases not matched to any gene. Per the germline V gene (reference sequence), MNHEY is the CDR1 and SMNVEV is the CDR2.